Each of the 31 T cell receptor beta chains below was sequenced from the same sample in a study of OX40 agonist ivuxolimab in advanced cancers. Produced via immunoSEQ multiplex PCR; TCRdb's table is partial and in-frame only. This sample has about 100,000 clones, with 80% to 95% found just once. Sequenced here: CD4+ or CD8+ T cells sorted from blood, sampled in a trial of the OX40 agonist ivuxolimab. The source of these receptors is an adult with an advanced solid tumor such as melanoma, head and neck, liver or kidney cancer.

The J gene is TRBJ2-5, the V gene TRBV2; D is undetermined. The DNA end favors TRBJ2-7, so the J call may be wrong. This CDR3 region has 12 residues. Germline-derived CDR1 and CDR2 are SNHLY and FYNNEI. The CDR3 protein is CASSLSSYEQYF. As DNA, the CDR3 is TGTGCCAGCAGCCTGAGCTCCTACGAGCAGTACTTC.

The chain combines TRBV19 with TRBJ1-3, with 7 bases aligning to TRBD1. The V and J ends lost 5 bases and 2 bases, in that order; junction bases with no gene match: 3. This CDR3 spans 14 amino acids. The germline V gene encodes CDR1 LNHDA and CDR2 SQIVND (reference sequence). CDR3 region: CASSLGTAGNTIYF. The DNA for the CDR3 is TGTGCCAGTAGTCTCGGGACAGCTGGAAACACCATATATTTT.

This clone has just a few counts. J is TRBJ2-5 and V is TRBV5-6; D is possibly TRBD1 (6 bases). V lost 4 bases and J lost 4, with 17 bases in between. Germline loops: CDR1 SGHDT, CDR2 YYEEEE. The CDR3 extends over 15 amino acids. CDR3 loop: CASSPATGGSETQYF. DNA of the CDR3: TGTGCCAGCAGCCCCGCGACAGGAGGTTCAGAGACCCAGTACTTC.

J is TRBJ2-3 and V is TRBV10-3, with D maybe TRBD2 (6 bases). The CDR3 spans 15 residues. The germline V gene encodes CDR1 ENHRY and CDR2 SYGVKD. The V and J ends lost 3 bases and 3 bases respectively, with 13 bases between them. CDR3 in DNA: TGTGCCATCAGTGATACCGGGACTGATACAGATACGCAGTATTTT. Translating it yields CAISDTGTDTDTQYF.

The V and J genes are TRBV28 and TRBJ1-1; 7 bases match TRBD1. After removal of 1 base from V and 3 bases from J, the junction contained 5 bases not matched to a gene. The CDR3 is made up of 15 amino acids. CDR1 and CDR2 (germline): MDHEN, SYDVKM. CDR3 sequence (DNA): TGTGCCAGCAGTTTATTCAGGGGGAAGTACACTGAAGCTTTCTTT. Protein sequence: CASSLFRGKYTEAFF.

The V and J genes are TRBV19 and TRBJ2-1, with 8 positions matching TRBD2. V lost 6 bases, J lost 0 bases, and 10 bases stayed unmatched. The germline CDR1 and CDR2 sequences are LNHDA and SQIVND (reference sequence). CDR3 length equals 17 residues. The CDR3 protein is CASSRSGSASSYNEQFF. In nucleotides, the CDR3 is TGTGCCAGTAGCCGAAGCGGGAGTGCCAGCTCCTACAATGAGCAGTTCTTC.

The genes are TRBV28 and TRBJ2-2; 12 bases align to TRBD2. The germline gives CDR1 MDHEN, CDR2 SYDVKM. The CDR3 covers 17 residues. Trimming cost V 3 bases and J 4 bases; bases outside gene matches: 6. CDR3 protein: CASSLWTSGKSTGELFF. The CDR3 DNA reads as TGTGCCAGCAGTTTGTGGACTAGCGGGAAAAGCACCGGGGAGCTGTTTTTT. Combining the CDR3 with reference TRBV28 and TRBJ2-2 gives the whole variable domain DVKVTQSSRYLVKRTGEKVFLECVQDMDHENMFWYRQDPGLGLRLIYFSYDVKMKEKGDIPEGYSVSREKKERFSLILESASTNQTSMYLCASSLWTSGKSTGELFFGEGSRLTVL.

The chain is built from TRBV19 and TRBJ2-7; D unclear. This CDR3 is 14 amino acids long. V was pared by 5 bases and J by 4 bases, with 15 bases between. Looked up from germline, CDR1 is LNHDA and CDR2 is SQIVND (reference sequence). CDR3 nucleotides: TGTGCCAGTAGTCAGAGCCTTACCACGTACGAGCAGTACTTC. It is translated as CASSQSLTTYEQYF.

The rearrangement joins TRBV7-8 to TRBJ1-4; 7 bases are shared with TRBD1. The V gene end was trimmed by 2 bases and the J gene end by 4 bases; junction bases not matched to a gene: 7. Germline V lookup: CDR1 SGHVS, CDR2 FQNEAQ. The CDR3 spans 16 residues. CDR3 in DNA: TGTGCCAGCAGCTTACCCCGACAGGGTCGTAATGAAAAACTGTTTTTT. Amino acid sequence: CASSLPRQGRNEKLFF.

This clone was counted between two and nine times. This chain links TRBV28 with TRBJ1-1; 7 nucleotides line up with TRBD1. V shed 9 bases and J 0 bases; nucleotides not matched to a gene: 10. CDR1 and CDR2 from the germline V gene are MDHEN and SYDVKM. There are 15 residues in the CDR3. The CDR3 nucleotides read TGTGCCAGTACCGGGGACAGCCTCATGAACACTGAAGCTTTCTTT. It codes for CASTGDSLMNTEAFF.

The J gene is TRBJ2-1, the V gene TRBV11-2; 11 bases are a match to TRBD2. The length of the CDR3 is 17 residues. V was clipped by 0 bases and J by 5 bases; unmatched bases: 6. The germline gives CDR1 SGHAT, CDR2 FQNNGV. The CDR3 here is CASSLESGTSGNNEQFF. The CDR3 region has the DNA TGTGCCAGCAGCTTAGAATCCGGGACTAGCGGAAACAATGAGCAGTTCTTC.

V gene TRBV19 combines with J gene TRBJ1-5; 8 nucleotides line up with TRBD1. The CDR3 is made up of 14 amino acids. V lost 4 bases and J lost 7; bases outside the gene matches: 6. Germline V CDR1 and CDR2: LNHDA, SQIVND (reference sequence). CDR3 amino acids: CASSRGQGRQPQHF. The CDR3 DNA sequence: TGTGCCAGTAGTAGAGGACAGGGAAGGCAGCCCCAGCATTTT.

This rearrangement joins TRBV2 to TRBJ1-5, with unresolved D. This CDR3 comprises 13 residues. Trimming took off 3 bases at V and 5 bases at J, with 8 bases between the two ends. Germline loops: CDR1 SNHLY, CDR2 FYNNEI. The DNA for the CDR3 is TGTGCCAGCAGTGATGGCAGTCATCAGCCCCAGCATTTT. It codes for CASSDGSHQPQHF.

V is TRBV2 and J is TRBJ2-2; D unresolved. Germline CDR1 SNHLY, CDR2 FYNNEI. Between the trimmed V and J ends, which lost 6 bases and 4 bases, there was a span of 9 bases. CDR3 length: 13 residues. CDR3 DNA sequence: TGTGCCAGCAGGCCTAGGGCCACCGGGGAGCTGTTTTTT. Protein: CASRPRATGELFF.

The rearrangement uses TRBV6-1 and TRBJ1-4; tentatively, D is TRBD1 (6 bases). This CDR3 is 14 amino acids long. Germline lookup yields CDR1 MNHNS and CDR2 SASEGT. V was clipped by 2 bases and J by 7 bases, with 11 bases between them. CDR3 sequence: CASSESFRGEKLFF. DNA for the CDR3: TGTGCCAGCAGTGAATCTTTCAGGGGTGAAAAACTGTTTTTT.

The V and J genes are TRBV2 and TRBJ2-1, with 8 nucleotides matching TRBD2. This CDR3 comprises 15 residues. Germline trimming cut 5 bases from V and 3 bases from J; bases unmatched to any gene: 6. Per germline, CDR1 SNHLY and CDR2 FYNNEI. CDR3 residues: CASSFREGYYNEQFF. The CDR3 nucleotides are TGTGCCAGCAGTTTCCGGGAGGGTTACTACAATGAGCAGTTCTTC.

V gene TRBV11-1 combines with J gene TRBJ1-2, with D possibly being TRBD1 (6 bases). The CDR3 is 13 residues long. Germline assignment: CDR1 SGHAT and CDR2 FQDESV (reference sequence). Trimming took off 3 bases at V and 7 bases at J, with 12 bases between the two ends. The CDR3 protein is CASSFQGQSGYTF. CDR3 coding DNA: TGTGCCAGCAGCTTCCAGGGGCAGAGTGGCTACACCTTC.

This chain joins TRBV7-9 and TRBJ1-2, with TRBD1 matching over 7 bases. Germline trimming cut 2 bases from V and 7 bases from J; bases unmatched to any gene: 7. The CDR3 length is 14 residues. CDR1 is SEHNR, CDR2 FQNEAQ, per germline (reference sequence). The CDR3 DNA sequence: TGTGCCAGCAGCTTACGAGGACAGGTTTTTGGCTACACCTTC. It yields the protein CASSLRGQVFGYTF.

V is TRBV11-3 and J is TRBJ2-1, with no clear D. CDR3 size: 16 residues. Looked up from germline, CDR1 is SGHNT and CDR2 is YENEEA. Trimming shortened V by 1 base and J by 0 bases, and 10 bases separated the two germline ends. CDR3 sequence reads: CASSLVGGGSYNEQFF. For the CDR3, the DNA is TGTGCCAGCAGCTTAGTTGGCGGCGGCTCCTACAATGAGCAGTTCTTC.

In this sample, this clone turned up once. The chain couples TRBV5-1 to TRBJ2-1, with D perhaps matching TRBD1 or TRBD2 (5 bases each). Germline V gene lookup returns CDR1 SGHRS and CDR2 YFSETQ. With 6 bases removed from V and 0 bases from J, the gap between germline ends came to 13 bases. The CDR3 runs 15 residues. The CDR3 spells CASKSGTRSYNEQFF. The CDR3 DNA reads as TGCGCCAGCAAATCCGGGACCCGCTCCTACAATGAGCAGTTCTTC. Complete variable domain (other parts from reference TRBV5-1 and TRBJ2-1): KAGVTQTPRYLIKTRGQQVTLSCSPISGHRSVSWYQQTPGQGLQFLFEYFSETQRNKGNFPGRFSGRQFSNSRSEMNVSTLELGDSALYLCASKSGTRSYNEQFFGPGTRLTVL.

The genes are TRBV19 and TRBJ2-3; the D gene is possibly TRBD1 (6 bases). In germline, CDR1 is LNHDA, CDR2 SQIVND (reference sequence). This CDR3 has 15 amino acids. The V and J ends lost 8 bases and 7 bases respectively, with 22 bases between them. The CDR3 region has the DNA TGTGCCAGTTCCGACGGGCAGGGGTTTGTTAATACGCAGTATTTT. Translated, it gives CASSDGQGFVNTQYF.

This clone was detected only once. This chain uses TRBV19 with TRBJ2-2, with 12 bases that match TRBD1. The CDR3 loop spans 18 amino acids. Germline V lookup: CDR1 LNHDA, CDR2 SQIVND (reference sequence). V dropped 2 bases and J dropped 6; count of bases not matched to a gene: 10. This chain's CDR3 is CASSILGLGQGASGELFF. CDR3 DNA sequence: TGTGCCAGTAGTATACTTGGTTTGGGACAGGGGGCGTCCGGGGAGCTGTTTTTT.

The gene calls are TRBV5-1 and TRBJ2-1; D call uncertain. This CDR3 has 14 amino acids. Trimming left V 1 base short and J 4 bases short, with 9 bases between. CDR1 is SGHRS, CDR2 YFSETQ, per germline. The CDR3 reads CASSLNSGYNEQFF. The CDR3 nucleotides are TGCGCCAGCAGCTTGAACTCGGGTTACAATGAGCAGTTCTTC.

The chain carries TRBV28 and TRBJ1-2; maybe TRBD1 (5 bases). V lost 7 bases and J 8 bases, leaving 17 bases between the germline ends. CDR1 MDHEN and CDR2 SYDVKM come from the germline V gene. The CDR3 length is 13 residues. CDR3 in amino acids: CASNHAGENGYTF. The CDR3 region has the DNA TGTGCCAGCAACCATGCGGGGGAGAACGGCTACACCTTC.

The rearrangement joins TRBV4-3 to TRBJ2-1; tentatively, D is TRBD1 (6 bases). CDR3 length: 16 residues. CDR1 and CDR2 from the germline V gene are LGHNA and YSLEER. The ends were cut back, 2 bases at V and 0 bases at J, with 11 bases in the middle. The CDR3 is CASSQLDRSSYNEQFF. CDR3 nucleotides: TGCGCCAGCAGCCAACTAGACAGGAGCTCCTACAATGAGCAGTTCTTC.

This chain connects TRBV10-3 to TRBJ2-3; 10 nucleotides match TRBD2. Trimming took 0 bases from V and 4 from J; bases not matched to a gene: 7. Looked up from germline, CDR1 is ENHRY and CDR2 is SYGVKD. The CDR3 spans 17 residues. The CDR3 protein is CAISESPSGSLADTQYF. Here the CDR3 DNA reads TGTGCCATCAGTGAGTCACCTAGCGGGAGTCTGGCAGATACGCAGTATTTT.

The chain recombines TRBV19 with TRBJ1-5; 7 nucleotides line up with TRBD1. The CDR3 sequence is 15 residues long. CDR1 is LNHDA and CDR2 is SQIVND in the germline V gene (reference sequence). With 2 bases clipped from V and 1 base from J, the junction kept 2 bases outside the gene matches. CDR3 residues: CASSIYRGSNQPQHF. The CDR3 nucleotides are TGTGCCAGTAGTATATACAGGGGAAGCAATCAGCCCCAGCATTTT. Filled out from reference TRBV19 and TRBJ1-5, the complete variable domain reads DGGITQSPKYLFRKEGQNVTLSCEQNLNHDAMYWYRQDPGQGLRLIYYSQIVNDFQKGDIAEGYSVSREKKESFPLTVTSAQKNPTAFYLCASSIYRGSNQPQHFGDGTRLSIL.

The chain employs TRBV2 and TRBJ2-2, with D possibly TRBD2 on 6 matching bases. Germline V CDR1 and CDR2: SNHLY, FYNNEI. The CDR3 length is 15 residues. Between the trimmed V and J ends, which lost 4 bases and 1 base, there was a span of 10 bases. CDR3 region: CASSVRRENTGELFF. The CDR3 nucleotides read TGTGCCAGCAGTGTAAGGCGGGAGAACACCGGGGAGCTGTTTTTT.

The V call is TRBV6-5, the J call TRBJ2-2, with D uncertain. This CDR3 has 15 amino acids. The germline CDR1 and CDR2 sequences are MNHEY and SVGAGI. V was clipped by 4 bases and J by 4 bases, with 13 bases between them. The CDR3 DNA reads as TGTGCCAGCAGTTTGATCGGCGGTTCCACCGGGGAGCTGTTTTTT. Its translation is CASSLIGGSTGELFF.

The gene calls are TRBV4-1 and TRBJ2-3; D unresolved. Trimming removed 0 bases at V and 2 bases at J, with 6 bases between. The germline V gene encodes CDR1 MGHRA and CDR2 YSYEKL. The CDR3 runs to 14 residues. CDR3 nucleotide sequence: TGCGCCAGCAGCCAAGATTGGGCCACAGATACGCAGTATTTT. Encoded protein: CASSQDWATDTQYF.

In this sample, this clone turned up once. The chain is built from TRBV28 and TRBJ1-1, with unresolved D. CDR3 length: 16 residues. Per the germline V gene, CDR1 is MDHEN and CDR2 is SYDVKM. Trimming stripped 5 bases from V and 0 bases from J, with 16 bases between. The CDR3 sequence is CASSTTAKGMNTEAFF. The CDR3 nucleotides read TGTGCCAGCAGTACCACAGCTAAAGGGATGAACACTGAAGCTTTCTTT.